This T cell receptor (beta chain) was captured in a study of response to subunit inactivated influenza vaccine. CDR3 length equals 13 residues. CDR1 is DFQATT, CDR2 SNEGSKA, per germline (reference sequence). TCRdb independently ran MiXCR on the RT-PCR reads; one entry per CDR3 protein. The sample contains about 500,000 distinct CDR3 sequences, 16% of which appear only once. This clonotype appeared a few times. The sequence derives from a man aged 50-75 years who received an inactivated influenza vaccine. Sequencing used CD4+ T cells sorted from PBMCs, obtained around 2 years after vaccination. The chain couples TRBV20-1 to TRBJ2-7; 9 bases fit TRBD1. The CDR3, as DNA: TGCAGCCCGGGACAGGGAGGGCTGGGCGAGCAGTACTTC. Its translation is CSPGQGGLGEQYF.